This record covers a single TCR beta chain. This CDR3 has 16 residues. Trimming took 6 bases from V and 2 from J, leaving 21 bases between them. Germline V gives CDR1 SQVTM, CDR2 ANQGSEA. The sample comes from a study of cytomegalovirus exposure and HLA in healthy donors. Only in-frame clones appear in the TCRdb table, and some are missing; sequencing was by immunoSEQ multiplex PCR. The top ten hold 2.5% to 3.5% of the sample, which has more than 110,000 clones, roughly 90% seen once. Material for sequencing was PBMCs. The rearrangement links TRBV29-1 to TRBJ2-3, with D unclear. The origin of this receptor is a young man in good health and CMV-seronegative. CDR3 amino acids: CSVPRKSTRYTDTQYF. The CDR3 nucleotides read TGCAGCGTCCCCCGAAAGTCGACACGGTACACAGATACGCAGTATTTT.